Here is one T cell receptor beta chain with its context. These data originate in a study of blood T cell repertoires in COVID-19. Study as a whole: T cells, B-cell-depleted T cells, or PBMCs provided the cDNA or gDNA that served as material.

Trimming at V came to 5 bases and at J to 7 bases, leaving 4 bases not matched to a gene. Germline V lookup: CDR1 MNHEY, CDR2 SMNVEV (reference sequence). CDR3 length: 15 amino acids. Methods used by the authors: Reference gene primers were amplified, and this amplification served to estimate nucleated cell counts. The assay was immunoSEQ multiplex PCR, and TCRdb's table has in-frame clones only and misses some. D and trimming were read from the DNA, whereas the V and J calls and clone size are those reported in that table. The sample lists approximately 270,000 clones, about 89% seen once, with under 0.95% in the top ten.

Material for sequencing was peripheral blood. This chain connects TRBV27 to TRBJ2-1, with 14 bases aligning to TRBD2. The clonotype was recovered from a young man with acute or convalescent COVID-19. This CDR3 reads CASSLGTSGGNEQFF. CDR3 DNA sequence: TGTGCCAGCAGTCTCGGGACTAGCGGGGGTAATGAGCAGTTCTTC.